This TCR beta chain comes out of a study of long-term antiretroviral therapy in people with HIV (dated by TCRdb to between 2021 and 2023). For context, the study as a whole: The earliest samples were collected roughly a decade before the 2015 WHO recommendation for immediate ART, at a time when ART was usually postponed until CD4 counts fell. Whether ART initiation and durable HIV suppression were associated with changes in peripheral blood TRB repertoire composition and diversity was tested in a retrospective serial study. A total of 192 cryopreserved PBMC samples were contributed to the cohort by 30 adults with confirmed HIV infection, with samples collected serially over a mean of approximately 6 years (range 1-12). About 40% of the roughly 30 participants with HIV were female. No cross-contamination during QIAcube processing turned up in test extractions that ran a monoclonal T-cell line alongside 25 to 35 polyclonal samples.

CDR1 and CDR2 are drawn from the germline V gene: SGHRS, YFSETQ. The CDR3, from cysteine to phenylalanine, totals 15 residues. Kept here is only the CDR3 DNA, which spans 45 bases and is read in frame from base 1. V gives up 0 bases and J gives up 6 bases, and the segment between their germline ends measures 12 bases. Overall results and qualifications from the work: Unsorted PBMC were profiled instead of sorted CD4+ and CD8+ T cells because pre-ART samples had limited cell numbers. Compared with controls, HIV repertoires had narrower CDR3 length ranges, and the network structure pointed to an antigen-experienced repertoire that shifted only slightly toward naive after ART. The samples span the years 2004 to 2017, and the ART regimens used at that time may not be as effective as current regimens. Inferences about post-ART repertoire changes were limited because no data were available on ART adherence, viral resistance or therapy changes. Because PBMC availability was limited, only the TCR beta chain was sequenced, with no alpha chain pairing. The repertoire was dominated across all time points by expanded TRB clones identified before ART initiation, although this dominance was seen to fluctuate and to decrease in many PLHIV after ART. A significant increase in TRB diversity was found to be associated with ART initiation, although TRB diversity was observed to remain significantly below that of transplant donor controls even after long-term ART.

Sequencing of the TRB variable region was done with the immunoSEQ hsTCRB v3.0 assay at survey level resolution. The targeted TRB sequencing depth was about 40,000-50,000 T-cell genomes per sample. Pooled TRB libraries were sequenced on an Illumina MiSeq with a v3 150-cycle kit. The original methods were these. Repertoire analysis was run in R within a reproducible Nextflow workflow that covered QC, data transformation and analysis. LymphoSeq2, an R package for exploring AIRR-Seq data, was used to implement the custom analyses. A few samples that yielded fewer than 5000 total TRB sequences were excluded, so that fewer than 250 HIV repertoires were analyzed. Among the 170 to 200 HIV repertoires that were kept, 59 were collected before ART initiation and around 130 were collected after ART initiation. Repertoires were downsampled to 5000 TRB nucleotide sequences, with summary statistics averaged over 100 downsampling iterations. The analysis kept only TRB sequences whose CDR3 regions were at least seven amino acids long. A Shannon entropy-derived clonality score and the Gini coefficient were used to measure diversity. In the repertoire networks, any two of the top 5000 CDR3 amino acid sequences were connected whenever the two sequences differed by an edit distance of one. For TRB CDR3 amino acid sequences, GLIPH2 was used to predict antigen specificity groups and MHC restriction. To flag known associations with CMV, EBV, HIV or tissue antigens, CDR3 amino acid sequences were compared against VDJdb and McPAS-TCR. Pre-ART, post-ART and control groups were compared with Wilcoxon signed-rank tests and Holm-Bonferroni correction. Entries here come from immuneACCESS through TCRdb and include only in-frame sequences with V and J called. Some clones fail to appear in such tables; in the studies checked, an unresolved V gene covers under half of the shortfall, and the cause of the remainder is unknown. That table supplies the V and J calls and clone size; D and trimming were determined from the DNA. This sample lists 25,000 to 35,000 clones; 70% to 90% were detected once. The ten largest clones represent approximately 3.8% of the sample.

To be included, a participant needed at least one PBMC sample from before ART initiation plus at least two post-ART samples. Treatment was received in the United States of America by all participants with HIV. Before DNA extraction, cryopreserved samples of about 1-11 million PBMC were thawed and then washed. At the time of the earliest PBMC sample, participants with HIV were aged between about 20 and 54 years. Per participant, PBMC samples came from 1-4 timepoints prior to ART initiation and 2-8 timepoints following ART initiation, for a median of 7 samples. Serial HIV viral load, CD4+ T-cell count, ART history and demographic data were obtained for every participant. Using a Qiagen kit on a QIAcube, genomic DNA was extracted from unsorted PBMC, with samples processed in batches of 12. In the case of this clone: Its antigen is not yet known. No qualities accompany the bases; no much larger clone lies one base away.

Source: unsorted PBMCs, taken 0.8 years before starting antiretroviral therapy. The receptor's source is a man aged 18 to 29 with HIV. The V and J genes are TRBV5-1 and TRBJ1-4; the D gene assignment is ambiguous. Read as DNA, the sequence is TGCGCCAGCAGCTTGGCGGGATTGCAGGATGAAAAACTGTTTTTT. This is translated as CASSLAGLQDEKLFF.